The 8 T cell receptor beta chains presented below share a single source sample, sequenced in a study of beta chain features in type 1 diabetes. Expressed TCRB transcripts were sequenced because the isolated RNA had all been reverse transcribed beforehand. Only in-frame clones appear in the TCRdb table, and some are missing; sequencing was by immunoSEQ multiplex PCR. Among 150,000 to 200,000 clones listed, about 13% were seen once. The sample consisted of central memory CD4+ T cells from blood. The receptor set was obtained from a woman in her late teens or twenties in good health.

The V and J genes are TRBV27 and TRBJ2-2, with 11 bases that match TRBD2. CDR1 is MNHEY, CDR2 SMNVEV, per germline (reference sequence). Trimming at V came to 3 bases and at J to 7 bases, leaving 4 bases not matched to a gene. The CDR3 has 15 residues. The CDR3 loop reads CASSFSGRAGGELFF. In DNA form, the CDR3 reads TGTGCCAGCAGTTTTAGCGGGAGGGCCGGCGGGGAGCTGTTTTTT.

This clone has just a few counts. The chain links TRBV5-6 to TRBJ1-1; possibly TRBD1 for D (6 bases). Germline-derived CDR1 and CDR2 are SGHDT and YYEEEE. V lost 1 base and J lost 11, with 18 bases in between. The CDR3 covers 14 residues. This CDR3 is CASSLFGTPPPAFF. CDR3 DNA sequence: TGTGCCAGCAGCTTGTTCGGGACACCGCCTCCGGCTTTCTTT.

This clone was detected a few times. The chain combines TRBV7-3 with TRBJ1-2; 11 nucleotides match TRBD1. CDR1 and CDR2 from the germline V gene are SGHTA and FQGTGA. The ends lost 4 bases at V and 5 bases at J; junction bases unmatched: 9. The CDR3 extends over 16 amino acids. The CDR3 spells CASSSRTGGFAYGYTF. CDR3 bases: TGTGCCAGCAGCTCACGGACAGGGGGCTTCGCGTATGGCTACACCTTC.

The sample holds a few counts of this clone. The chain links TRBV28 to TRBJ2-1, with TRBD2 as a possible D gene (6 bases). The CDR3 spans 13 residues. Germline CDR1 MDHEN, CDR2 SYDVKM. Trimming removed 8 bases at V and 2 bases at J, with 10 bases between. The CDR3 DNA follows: TGTGCCAGCCACGCGGGACCCTACAATGAGCAGTTCTTC. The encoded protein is CASHAGPYNEQFF.

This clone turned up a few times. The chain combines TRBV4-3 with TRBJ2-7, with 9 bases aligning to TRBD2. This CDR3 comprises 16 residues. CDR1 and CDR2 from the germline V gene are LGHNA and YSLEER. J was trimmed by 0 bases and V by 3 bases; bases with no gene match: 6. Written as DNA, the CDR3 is TGCGCCAGCAGCCAGTTCCTAGCGGGGTCCTCCTACGAGCAGTACTTC. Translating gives CASSQFLAGSSYEQYF.

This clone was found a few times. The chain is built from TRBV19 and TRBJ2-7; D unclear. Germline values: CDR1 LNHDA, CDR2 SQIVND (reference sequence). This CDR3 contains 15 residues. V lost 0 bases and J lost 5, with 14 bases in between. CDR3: CASSIDLGGRDEQYF. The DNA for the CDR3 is TGTGCCAGTAGTATAGATCTAGGCGGCCGAGACGAGCAGTACTTC.

The CDR3 DNA follows: TGTGCCAGCAGCCGACGACTAGCGCCCACTCACAATGAGCAGTTCTTC. It encodes CASSRRLAPTHNEQFF. The V call is TRBV5-6, the J call TRBJ2-1, with 8 bases lining up with TRBD2. V gave up 4 bases and J gave up 5 bases; unmatched junction bases: 11. The CDR3 has 16 residues. The germline V gene encodes CDR1 SGHDT and CDR2 YYEEEE.

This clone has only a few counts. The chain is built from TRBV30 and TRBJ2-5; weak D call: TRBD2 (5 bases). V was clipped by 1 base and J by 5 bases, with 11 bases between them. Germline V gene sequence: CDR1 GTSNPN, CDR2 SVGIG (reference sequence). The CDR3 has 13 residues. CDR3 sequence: CAWSGERGETQYF. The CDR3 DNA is TGTGCCTGGAGTGGTGAGCGCGGGGAGACCCAGTACTTC.